The T cell receptor beta chain under discussion was sequenced for a study of T-cell memory formation after mild COVID-19. 5'RACE with constant-segment primers yielded barcoded, UMI-tagged TCR alpha and TCR beta cDNA libraries. Each CDR3 protein gets one entry after TCRdb re-called the 5' RACE reads with MiXCR. The table includes roughly 250,000 distinct CDR3 sequences, approximately 16% detected once. The origin of this receptor is a man between 18 and 35 years old who had mild COVID-19 (a few samples of this study predate the infection). Cell type and time point are not known. Sequencing was carried out using PBMCs or a T cell subset sorted from them (not recorded which).

CDR3 nucleotide sequence: TGTGCCAGCAGCCCTGGAGGGCGGTCAGAGACCCAGTACTTC. As protein: CASSPGGRSETQYF. The chain employs TRBV7-3 and TRBJ2-5, with a possible D match to TRBD2 (6 bases). Germline V gene data show CDR1 as SGHTA and CDR2 as FQGTGA. This CDR3 has 14 amino acids. Trimming shortened V by 5 bases and J by 4 bases, and 14 bases separated the two germline ends.